This record concerns one T cell receptor (beta chain) sequence. Clones were read by immunoSEQ multiplex PCR, and TCRdb kept only the in-frame ones, dropping some. Here the sample spans 50,000 to 65,000 clones, over 70% being singletons. These data belong to a study of PD-L1 blockade in urothelial cancer. The CDR3 sequence is 15 residues long. V gave up 3 bases and J gave up 2 bases; unmatched junction bases: 6. Germline values: CDR1 GTSNPN, CDR2 SVGIG (reference sequence). This material consisted of PBMCs, taken around atezolizumab (anti-PD-L1) treatment. The V and J genes are TRBV30 and TRBJ2-3; 9 bases agree with TRBD1. The receptor comes from a man aged 35 to 55 with urothelial cancer. The CDR3: CAWSAGTGFTDTQYF. CDR3 sequence (DNA): TGTGCCTGGAGCGCCGGGACAGGGTTCACAGATACGCAGTATTTT. Together with reference TRBV30 and TRBJ2-3, the CDR3 gives the full variable domain: SQTIHQWPATLVQPVGSPLSLECTVEGTSNPNLYWYRQAAGRGLQLLFYSVGIGQISSEVPQNLSASRPQDRQFILSSKKLLLSDSGFYLCAWSAGTGFTDTQYFGPGTRLTVL.